This TCR beta chain was sequenced for a study of cytomegalovirus exposure and HLA in healthy donors. General study findings and limits: Generally TCR sequences proved uncommon, though certain public TCRs appeared in numerous donors. Both high specificity and high sensitivity reportedly marked the classifier's diagnosis of cytomegalovirus status.

The donors were part of the validation cohort of over a hundred subjects. That cohort was separate from the first cohort, which comprised several hundred subjects. Method: immunoSEQ multiplex PCR; TCRdb's copy keeps in-frame clones and lacks some. Among about 150,000 clones, 70% to 90% were seen once, and the ten largest hold under 25%. With respect to this clone: Its antigen is not identified.

Germline lookup yields CDR1 MNHNS and CDR2 SASEGT. This CDR3 has 13 residues. The V gene lost 6 bases and the J gene lost 12 bases, with 20 bases spanning the gap. This clonotype was sampled from a man aged 18 to 29 in good health and CMV-seropositive. The chain links TRBV6-1 to TRBJ1-2; TRBD1 might be the D (5 bases). Input material: PBMCs. The CDR3 nucleotides are TGTGCCAGCAGACTGGACACCTCCTATTCGGACACCTTC. Amino acid sequence: CASRLDTSYSDTF.